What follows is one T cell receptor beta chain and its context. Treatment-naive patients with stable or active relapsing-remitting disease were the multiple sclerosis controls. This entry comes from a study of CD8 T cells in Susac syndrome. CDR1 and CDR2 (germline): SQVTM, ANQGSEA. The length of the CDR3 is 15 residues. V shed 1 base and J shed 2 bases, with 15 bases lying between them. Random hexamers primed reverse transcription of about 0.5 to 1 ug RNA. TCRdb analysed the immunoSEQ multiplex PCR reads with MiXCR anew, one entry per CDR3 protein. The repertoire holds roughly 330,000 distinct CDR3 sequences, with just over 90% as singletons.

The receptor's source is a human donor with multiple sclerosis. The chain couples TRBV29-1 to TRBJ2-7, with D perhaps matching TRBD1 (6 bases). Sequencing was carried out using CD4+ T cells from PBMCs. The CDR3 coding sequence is TGCAGCGTTGAAGGCGTTGGACAGAGAGCCTACGAGCAGTACTTC. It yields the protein CSVEGVGQRAYEQYF.